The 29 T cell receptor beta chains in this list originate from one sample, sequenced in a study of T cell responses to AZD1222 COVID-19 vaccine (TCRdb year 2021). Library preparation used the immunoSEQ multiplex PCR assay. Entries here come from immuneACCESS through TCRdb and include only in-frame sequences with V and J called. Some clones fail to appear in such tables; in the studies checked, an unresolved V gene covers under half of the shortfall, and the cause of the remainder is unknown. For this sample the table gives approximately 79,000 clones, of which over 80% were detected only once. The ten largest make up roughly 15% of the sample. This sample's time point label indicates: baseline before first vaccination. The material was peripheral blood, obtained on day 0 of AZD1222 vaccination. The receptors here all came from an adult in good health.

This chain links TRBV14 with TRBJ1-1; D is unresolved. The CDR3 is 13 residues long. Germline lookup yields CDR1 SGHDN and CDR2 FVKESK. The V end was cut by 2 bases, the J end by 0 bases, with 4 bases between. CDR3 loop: CASSQNLNTEAFF. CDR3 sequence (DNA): TGTGCCAGCAGCCAAAACCTGAACACTGAAGCTTTCTTT.

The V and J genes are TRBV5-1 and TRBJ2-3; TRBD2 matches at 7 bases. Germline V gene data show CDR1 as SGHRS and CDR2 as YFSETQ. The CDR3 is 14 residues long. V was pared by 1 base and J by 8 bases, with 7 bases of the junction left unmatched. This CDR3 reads CASSLTTAGSTQYF. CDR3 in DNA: TGCGCCAGCAGCTTGACCACAGCGGGAAGTACGCAGTATTTT.

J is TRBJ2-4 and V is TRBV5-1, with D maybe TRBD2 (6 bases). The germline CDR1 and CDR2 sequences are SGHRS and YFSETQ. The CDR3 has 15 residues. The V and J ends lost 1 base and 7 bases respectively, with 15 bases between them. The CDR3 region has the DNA TGCGCCAGCAGCTTGAATAGCGGACGGTGGAACATTCAGTACTTC. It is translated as CASSLNSGRWNIQYF.

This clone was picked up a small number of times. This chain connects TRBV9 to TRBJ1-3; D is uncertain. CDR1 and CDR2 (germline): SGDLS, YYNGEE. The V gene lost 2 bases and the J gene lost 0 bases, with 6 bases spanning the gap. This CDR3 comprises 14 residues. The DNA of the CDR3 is TGTGCCAGCAGCGTCGGATTCTCTGGAAACACCATATATTTT. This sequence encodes CASSVGFSGNTIYF.

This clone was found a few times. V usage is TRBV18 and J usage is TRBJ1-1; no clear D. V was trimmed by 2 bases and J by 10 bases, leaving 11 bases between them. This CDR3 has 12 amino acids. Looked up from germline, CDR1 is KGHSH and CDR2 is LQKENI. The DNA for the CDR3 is TGTGCCAGCTCACCAGAACGAATCTCAGCTTTCTTT. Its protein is CASSPERISAFF.

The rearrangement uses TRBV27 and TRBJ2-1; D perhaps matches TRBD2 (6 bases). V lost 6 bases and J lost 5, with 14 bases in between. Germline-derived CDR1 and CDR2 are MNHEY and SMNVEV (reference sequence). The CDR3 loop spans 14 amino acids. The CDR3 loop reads CASRGNGRHNEQFF. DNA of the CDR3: TGTGCCAGCAGGGGAAACGGGAGACACAATGAGCAGTTCTTC.

The CDR3 DNA follows: TGTGCCAGCAGTTGGGGAGGGCTCTATGGCTACACCTTC. Translated: CASSWGGLYGYTF. The chain combines TRBV6-5 with TRBJ1-2; D is unclear. This CDR3 comprises 13 residues. The germline CDR1 and CDR2 sequences are MNHEY and SVGAGI. Trimming shortened V by 4 bases and J by 4 bases, and 10 bases separated the two germline ends.

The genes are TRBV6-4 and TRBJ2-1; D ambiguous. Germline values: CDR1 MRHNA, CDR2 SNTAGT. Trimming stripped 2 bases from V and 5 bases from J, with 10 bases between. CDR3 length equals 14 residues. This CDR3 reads CASSDDWNNNEQFF. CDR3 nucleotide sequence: TGTGCCAGCAGTGACGACTGGAATAACAATGAGCAGTTCTTC.

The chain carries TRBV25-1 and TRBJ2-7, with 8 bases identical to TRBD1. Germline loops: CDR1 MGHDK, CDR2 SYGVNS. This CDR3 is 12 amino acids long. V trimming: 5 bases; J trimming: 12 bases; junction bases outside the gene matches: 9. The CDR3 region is CASSSGTGRRYF. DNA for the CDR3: TGTGCCAGCAGTTCCGGGACAGGAAGACGGTACTTC.

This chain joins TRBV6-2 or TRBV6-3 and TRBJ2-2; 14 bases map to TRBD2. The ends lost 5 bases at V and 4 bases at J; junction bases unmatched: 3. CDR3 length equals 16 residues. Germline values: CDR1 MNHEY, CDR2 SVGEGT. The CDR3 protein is CASSPGLAGATGELFF. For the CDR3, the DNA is TGTGCCAGCAGTCCGGGACTAGCGGGAGCCACCGGGGAGCTGTTTTTT.

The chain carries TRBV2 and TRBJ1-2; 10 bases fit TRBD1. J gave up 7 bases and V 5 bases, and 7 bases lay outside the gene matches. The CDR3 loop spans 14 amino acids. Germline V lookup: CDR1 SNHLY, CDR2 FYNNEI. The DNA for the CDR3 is TGTGCCAGCAGTCCCGACGGACAGGGGGGTGGCTACACCTTC. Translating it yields CASSPDGQGGGYTF.

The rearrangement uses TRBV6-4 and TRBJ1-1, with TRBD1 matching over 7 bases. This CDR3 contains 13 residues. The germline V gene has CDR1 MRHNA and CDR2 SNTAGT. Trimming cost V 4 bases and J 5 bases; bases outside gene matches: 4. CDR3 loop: CASSATGETEAFF. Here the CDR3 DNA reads TGTGCCAGCAGTGCAACAGGGGAAACTGAAGCTTTCTTT.

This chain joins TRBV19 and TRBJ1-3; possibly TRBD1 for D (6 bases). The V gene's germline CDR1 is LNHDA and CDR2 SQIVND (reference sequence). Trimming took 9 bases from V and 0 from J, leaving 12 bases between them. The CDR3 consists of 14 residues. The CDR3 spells CASQTGRSGNTIYF. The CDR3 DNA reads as TGTGCCAGCCAGACAGGTCGCTCTGGAAACACCATATATTTT.

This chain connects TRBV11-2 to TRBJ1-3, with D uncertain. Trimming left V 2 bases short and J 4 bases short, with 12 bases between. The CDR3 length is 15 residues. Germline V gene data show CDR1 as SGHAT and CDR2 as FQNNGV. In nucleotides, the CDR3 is TGTGCCAGCAGCTTATTCCCTAAGGGCGGAAACACCATATATTTT. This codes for CASSLFPKGGNTIYF.

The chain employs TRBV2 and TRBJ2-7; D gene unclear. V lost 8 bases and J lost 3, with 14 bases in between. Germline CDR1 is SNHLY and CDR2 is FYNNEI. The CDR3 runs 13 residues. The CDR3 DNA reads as TGTGCCAGCGGACCTTCAACCGTCTACGAGCAGTACTTC. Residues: CASGPSTVYEQYF.

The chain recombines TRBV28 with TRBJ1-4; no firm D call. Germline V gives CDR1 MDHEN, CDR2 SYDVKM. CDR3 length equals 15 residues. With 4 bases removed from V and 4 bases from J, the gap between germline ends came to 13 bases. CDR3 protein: CASSSLPLFNEKLFF. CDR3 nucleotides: TGTGCCAGCAGTTCACTTCCCCTTTTTAATGAAAAACTGTTTTTT.

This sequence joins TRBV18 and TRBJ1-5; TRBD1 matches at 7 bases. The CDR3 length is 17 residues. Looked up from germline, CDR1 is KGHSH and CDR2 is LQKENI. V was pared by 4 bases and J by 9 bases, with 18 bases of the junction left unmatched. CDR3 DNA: TGTGCCAGCTCACGCACTACCGGGAGAACAGGGGAATGGCCCCAGCATTTT. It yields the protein CASSRTTGRTGEWPQHF.

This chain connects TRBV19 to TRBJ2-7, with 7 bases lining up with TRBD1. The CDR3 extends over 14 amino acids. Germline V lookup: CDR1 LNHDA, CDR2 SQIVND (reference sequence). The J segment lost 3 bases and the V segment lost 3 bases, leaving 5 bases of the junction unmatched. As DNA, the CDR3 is TGTGCCAGTAGTATTCCGGGACAGTTCTACGAGCAGTACTTC. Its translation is CASSIPGQFYEQYF.

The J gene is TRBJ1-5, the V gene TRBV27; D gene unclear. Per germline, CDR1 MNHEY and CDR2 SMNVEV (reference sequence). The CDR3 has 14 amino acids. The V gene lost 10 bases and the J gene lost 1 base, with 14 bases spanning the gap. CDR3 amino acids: CANPSTGSNQPQHF. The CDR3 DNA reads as TGTGCCAACCCCTCCACCGGCAGCAATCAGCCCCAGCATTTT.

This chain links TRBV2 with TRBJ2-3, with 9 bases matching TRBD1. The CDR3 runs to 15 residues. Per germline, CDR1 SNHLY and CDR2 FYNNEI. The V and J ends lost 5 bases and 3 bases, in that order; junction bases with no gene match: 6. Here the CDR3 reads CASSKGTGTTDTQYF. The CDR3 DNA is TGTGCCAGCAGTAAGGGGACAGGGACAACAGATACGCAGTATTTT.

CDR3 sequence: CASSQEGGTYGYTF. CDR3 bases: TGTGCCAGCAGCCAAGAAGGAGGCACCTATGGCTACACCTTC. V and J are TRBV3-1 (or the pseudogene TRBV3-2) and TRBJ1-2; the D is unclear. The CDR3 spans 14 residues. Trimming removed 0 bases from V and 4 bases from J, with 9 bases in between. CDR1 is LGHDT, CDR2 YNNKEL, per germline (reference sequence).

CDR3 DNA: TGCGCCAGCAGCTTTGGTCCTTTTGAGCAGTACTTC. It codes for CASSFGPFEQYF. The chain employs TRBV5-1 and TRBJ2-7; D is uncertain. Trimming left V 2 bases short and J 7 bases short, with 10 bases between. The CDR3 totals 12 residues. Germline CDR1 and CDR2: SGHRS and YFSETQ. Based on the CDR3 plus reference TRBV5-1 and TRBJ2-7, the full variable domain is KAGVTQTPRYLIKTRGQQVTLSCSPISGHRSVSWYQQTPGQGLQFLFEYFSETQRNKGNFPGRFSGRQFSNSRSEMNVSTLELGDSALYLCASSFGPFEQYFGPGTRLTVT.

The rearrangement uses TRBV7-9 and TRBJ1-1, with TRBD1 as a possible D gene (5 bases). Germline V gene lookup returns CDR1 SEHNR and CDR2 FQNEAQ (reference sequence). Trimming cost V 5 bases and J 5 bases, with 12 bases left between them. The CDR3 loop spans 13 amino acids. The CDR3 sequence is CASSPHGGTEAFF. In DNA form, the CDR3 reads TGTGCCAGCAGCCCCCACGGGGGTACTGAAGCTTTCTTT. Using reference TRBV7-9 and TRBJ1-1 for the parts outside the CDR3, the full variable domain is DTGVSQNPRHKITKRGQNVTFRCDPISEHNRLYWYRQTLGQGPEFLTYFQNEAQLEKSRLLSDRFSAERPKGSFSTLEIQRTEQGDSAMYLCASSPHGGTEAFFGQGTRLTVV.

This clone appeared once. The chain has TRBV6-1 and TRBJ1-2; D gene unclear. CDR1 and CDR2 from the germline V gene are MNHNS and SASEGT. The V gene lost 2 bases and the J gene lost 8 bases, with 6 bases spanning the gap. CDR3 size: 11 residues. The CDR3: CASSEFVGYTF. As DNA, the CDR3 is TGTGCCAGCAGTGAATTTGTCGGCTACACCTTC.

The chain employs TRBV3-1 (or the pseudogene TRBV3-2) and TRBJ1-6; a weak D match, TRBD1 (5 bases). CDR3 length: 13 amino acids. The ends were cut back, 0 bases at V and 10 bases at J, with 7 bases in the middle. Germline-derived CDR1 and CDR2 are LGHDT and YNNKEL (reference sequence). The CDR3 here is CASSQDRGSPLHF. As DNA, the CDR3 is TGTGCCAGCAGCCAAGATAGGGGATCACCCCTCCACTTT.

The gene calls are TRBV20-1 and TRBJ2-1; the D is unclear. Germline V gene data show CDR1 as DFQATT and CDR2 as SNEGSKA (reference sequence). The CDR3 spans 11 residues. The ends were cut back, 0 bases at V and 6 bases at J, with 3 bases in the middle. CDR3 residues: CSARDFNEQFF. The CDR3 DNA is TGCAGTGCTAGAGATTTCAATGAGCAGTTCTTC.

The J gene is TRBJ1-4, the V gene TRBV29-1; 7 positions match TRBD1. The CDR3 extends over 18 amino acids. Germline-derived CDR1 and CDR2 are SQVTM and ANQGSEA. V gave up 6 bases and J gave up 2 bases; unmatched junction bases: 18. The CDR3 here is CSVTGGMTGSKTNEKLFF. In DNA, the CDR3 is TGCAGCGTCACAGGCGGGATGACAGGGAGTAAGACTAATGAAAAACTGTTTTTT.

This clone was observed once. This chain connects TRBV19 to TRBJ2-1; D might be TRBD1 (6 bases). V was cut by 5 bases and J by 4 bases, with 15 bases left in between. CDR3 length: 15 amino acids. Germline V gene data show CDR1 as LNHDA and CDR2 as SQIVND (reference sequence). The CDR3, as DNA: TGTGCCAGTAGTGCAAGGGGGACCAGGTACAATGAGCAGTTCTTC. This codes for CASSARGTRYNEQFF.

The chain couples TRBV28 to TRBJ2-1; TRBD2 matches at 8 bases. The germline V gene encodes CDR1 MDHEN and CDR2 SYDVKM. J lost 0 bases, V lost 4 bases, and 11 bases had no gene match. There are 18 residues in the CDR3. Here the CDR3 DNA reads TGTGCCAGCAGTTCAATAATAGCGGGACACCGCTCCTACAATGAGCAGTTCTTC. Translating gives CASSSIIAGHRSYNEQFF.